This T cell receptor (beta chain) appears in the sequencing data of a study of T cell repertoires in cytomegalovirus infection. Across the whole study: Public signatures in TCR beta pointed to CMV infection and matching HLA type. Points from the study as a whole: The study identified carriers of CMV plus the relevant HLA from cumulative public TCR beta family frequency.

TCRdb passed the reads through MiXCR, listing each CDR3 protein once. The sample holds 200,000 to 300,000 distinct CDR3 sequences, approximately 15% seen once. The CDR3 is made up of 15 amino acids. Germline CDR1 reads LGHNA; CDR2 reads YNFKEQ. Trimming stripped 4 bases from V and 7 bases from J, with 16 bases between. About this clonotype itself: The target antigen is unknown.

This chain connects TRBV4-2 to TRBJ1-4, with D possibly TRBD1 on 5 matching bases. This clonotype was sampled from a human donor in good health (CMV status not recorded). Some clones in this sample may be carry-over from other donors' samples. Sample: PBMCs. The CDR3, as DNA: TGTGCCAGCAGCCTCCGGGACCTAGGTGGTGAAAAACTGTTTTTT. Its protein product is CASSLRDLGGEKLFF.